This TCR beta chain was retrieved from a study of cytomegalovirus exposure and HLA in healthy donors. The study, taken as a whole, reports: The number of N-insertions in an Asian-associated ancestry cluster was reportedly below the 666-donor mean in a later analysis. Later on, an analysis showed TCR association rates differing by HLA locus, with DRB1 the most and HLA-C the fewest.

Concerning this clone itself: What it binds is not known. This CDR3 is also generated by other DNA sequences in the sample.

The PCR was carried out with 60 Vbeta primers and 13 Jbeta primers. Study processing details: In a later analysis, about 11 million of some 80 million unique beta chains occurred in at least two donors. TCRdb keeps only in-frame clones here, not all; method: immunoSEQ multiplex PCR. V, J and clone size derive from that table, while D and trimming were established from the DNA sequence. The sample lists around 64,000 clones; 80% to 90% were seen once. The origin of this receptor is a woman in her thirties in good health and CMV-seronegative. The sequenced sample was PBMCs.

Here the CDR3 DNA reads TGTGCCAGCAGCTTAAGCGGCGCAGGCGAAAAACTGTTTTTT. Amino acids: CASSLSGAGEKLFF. The V gene is TRBV7-2, the J gene TRBJ1-4; D gene unclear. The germline CDR1 and CDR2 sequences are SGHTA and FQGNSA. The V end was cut by 2 bases, the J end by 8 bases, with 12 bases between. The CDR3 is 14 amino acids. Filled out from reference TRBV7-2 and TRBJ1-4, the complete variable domain reads GAGVSQSPSNKVTEKGKDVELRCDPISGHTALYWYRQSLGQGLEFLIYFQGNSAPDKSGLPSDRFSAERTGGSVSTLTIQRTQQEDSAVYLCASSLSGAGEKLFFGSGTQLSVL.